A selection of T cell receptor beta chains follows, all from one sample in a study of T cell repertoires in cytomegalovirus infection. TCRdb ran MiXCR on the reads and lists one entry per CDR3 protein. The data hold about 460,000 distinct CDR3 sequences, with roughly 12% observed a single time. The sequenced sample consisted of PBMCs. The receptors stem from a human donor in good health (CMV status not recorded). Some clones in this sample may be carry-over from other donors' samples. The CDR3 runs from the conserved cysteine through the conserved F or W. D genes are given only for firm matches. A clone size is listed for some rows: how often the clone was seen (once, few, many), or a class if it is expanded.

size: few; V: TRBV28; D: TRBD2; J: TRBJ2-1; DNA: TGTGCCAGCAGTTTTCGCGGGAGGGCCGTGTTCTTC; CDR3: CASSFRGRAVFF
size: many; V: TRBV6-1; D: TRBD2; J: TRBJ2-1; DNA: TGTGCCAGCAGTGAAGAGTTTAGCGGGGGTTCTTCCTACAATGAGCAGTTCTTC; CDR3: CASSEEFSGGSSYNEQFF
size: few; V: TRBV4-2; D: .; J: TRBJ1-4; DNA: TGTGCCAGCAGCCAAGGAGCAGGGTATGAAAAACTGTTTTTT; CDR3: CASSQGAGYEKLFF
size: many; V: TRBV5-4; D: .; J: TRBJ2-3; DNA: TGTGCCAGCAGCTTCCGGACCATGGGAACAGATACGCAGTATTTT; CDR3: CASSFRTMGTDTQYF
size: many; V: TRBV7-2; D: TRBD2; J: TRBJ2-3; DNA: TGTGCCAGCAGCTTGACAGCGGGATCTGGCACAGATACGCAGTATTTT; CDR3: CASSLTAGSGTDTQYF
size: many; V: TRBV7-3; D: TRBD1; J: TRBJ1-2; DNA: TGTGCCAGCAGCGCGCGACAGGGGGCTTCAGGTGGCTACACCTTC; CDR3: CASSARQGASGGYTF
size: .; V: TRBV5-5; D: TRBD2; J: TRBJ2-7; DNA: TGTGCCAGCAGCTTGAGGAATAAAGGACTAGCGGGAGGGCTGTACTTC; CDR3: CASSLRNKGLAGGLYF
size: few; V: TRBV19; D: .; J: TRBJ1-5; DNA: TGTGCCAGTAGTAGGGTCAGGGGTAAGCCCCAGCATTTT; CDR3: CASSRVRGKPQHF
size: .; V: TRBV10-2; D: TRBD1; J: TRBJ2-7; DNA: TGCGCCAGCAGGACGGACAGGAGTTTCTACGAGCAGTACTTC; CDR3: CASRTDRSFYEQYF
size: .; V: TRBV20-1; D: .; J: TRBJ2-5; DNA: TGCAGTGTCCCAACTAGGGTCGAGACCCAGTACTTC; CDR3: CSVPTRVETQYF
size: few; V: TRBV5-1; D: TRBD1; J: TRBJ2-2; DNA: TGCGCCAGCAGCTTAGGGGGCGTCGACGGGGAGCTGTTTTTT; CDR3: CASSLGGVDGELFF
size: many; V: TRBV5-1; D: .; J: TRBJ2-5; DNA: TGTGCCAGCAGCGTCCAAGAGACCCAGTACTTC; CDR3: CASSVQETQYF
size: many; V: TRBV6-1; D: .; J: TRBJ1-1; DNA: TGTGCCAGCAGTGAAGTCGGGCAGCTTACTGAAGCTTTCTTT; CDR3: CASSEVGQLTEAFF
size: .; V: TRBV19; D: TRBD1; J: TRBJ1-1; DNA: TGTGCCAGTAGCCCGACAGGGTTTACCTGGGGTATGAACACTGAAGCTTTCTTT; CDR3: CASSPTGFTWGMNTEAFF
size: few; V: TRBV4-2; D: .; J: TRBJ1-5; DNA: TGTGCCAGCAGCCAAGATTTACAAGGGGCGTCGGGTCAGCCCCAGCATTTT; CDR3: CASSQDLQGASGQPQHF
size: many; V: TRBV4-1; D: TRBD2; J: TRBJ2-1; DNA: TGCGCCAGCAGCCAACAGGGACTAGCGGGGGGGCCCTACAATGAGCAGTTCTTC; CDR3: CASSQQGLAGGPYNEQFF
size: many; V: TRBV7-2; D: TRBD1; J: TRBJ1-2; DNA: TGTGCCAGCAGCTCTTCCGGGACAGGGATTTATGGCTACACCTTC; CDR3: CASSSSGTGIYGYTF
size: many; V: TRBV7-8; D: .; J: TRBJ2-5; DNA: TGTGCCAGCAGCTTAGCGCGAGGAACCTCGTACCAAGAGACCCAGTACTTC; CDR3: CASSLARGTSYQETQYF
size: .; V: TRBV28; D: .; J: TRBJ1-3; DNA: TGTGCCAGCAGTTTATGGGGATTCGCTGGAAACACCATATATTTT; CDR3: CASSLWGFAGNTIYF
size: many; V: TRBV28; D: .; J: TRBJ2-7; DNA: TGTGCCAGCAGTTTGCCCGGCAACTACGAGCAGTACTTC; CDR3: CASSLPGNYEQYF
size: many; V: TRBV4-1; D: .; J: TRBJ1-2; DNA: TGCGCCAGCAGCCAGCAGGGTCCAAACTATGGCTACACCTTC; CDR3: CASSQQGPNYGYTF
size: .; V: TRBV20-1; D: .; J: TRBJ1-4; DNA: TGCAGTGTTGTAGACCCAGCAACTAATGAAAAACTGTTTTTT; CDR3: CSVVDPATNEKLFF
size: .; V: TRBV20-1; D: TRBD2; J: TRBJ2-1; DNA: TGCAGTGCTAGAGCTCCGGGACCGGGACTAGCGGGAGTAGGGAATGAGCAGTTCTTC; CDR3: CSARAPGPGLAGVGNEQFF
size: .; V: TRBV29-1; D: .; J: TRBJ2-5; DNA: TGCAGCGCTTATGCCAGCTTCCAAGAGACCCAGTACTTC; CDR3: CSAYASFQETQYF
size: many; V: TRBV19; D: TRBD2; J: TRBJ2-5; DNA: TGTGCCAGTAGTGGAGGACTAGCGGGAGGTTTTCAAGAGACCCAGTACTTC; CDR3: CASSGGLAGGFQETQYF
size: many; V: TRBV10-2; D: TRBD2; J: TRBJ2-3; DNA: TGCGCCAGCATCGGGACTAGCGGGGCAAACACAGATACGCAGTATTTT; CDR3: CASIGTSGANTDTQYF
size: few; V: TRBV9; D: .; J: TRBJ2-1; DNA: TGTGCCAGCAGCGTTGTAGAGGAAGAGCAGTTCTTC; CDR3: CASSVVEEEQFF
size: many; V: TRBV6-1; D: .; J: TRBJ1-5; DNA: TGTGCCAGCAGGGTTTCGGGCAATCAGCCCCAGCATTTT; CDR3: CASRVSGNQPQHF
size: many; V: TRBV7-9; D: .; J: TRBJ2-5; DNA: TGTGCCAGCAGCTTAGCAGAGGCGGGAGAGACCCAGTACTTC; CDR3: CASSLAEAGETQYF
size: many; V: TRBV6-1; D: TRBD2; J: TRBJ2-1; DNA: TGTGCCAGCAGTCGACAATCGTCAAGCGGGAAGGTCTACAATGAGCAGTTCTTC; CDR3: CASSRQSSSGKVYNEQFF
size: many; V: TRBV7-2; D: .; J: TRBJ2-3; DNA: TGTGCCAGCAGCTCCCGGCCAGATACGCAGTATTTT; CDR3: CASSSRPDTQYF
size: few; V: TRBV18; D: .; J: TRBJ2-7; DNA: TGTGCCAGCTCACCAGAGAGCTTGACCTACGAGCAGTACTTC; CDR3: CASSPESLTYEQYF
size: few; V: TRBV19; D: .; J: TRBJ1-1; DNA: TGTGCCAGTACGCTCGTCGGGGTCACTGAAGCTTTCTTT; CDR3: CASTLVGVTEAFF
size: many; V: TRBV5-5; D: TRBD1; J: TRBJ2-1; DNA: TGTGCCAGCAGCCCACCAAGGGACAGGGCTCCCTACAATGAGCAGTTCTTC; CDR3: CASSPPRDRAPYNEQFF
size: many; V: TRBV30; D: .; J: TRBJ1-5; DNA: TGTGCCTGGAGTACCCGCGGGGGGGCGACTCAGCCCCAGCATTTT; CDR3: CAWSTRGGATQPQHF
size: .; V: TRBV7-9; D: TRBD2; J: TRBJ2-3; DNA: TGTGCCAGCAGCGTCCGGGACTATGCGCAGTATTTT; CDR3: CASSVRDYAQYF
size: many; V: TRBV2; D: .; J: TRBJ1-1; DNA: TGTGCCAGCAGTGAGCAGGGTAGGAGGACTGAAGCTTTCTTT; CDR3: CASSEQGRRTEAFF
size: many; V: TRBV7-9; D: .; J: TRBJ2-2; DNA: TGTGCCAGCAGCCTGGACCCCGGGGAGCTGTTTTTT; CDR3: CASSLDPGELFF
size: .; V: TRBV9; D: TRBD1; J: TRBJ1-1; DNA: TGTGCCAGCAGCAGACAGGGTAGAGGCACTGAAGCTTTCTTT; CDR3: CASSRQGRGTEAFF
size: .; V: TRBV10-3; D: .; J: TRBJ2-3; DNA: TGTGCCATTTGGGACTCAAGCACAGATACGCAGTATTTT; CDR3: CAIWDSSTDTQYF
size: .; V: TRBV14; D: .; J: TRBJ1-1; DNA: TGTGCCAGCAGCCAAGTACACGGGGGGACTGAAGCTTTCTTT; CDR3: CASSQVHGGTEAFF
size: many; V: TRBV4-2; D: .; J: TRBJ2-7; DNA: TGTGCCAGCAGCCAAGTTGGGGACGGCTACGAGCAGTACTTC; CDR3: CASSQVGDGYEQYF
size: .; V: TRBV9; D: .; J: TRBJ2-3; DNA: TGTGCCAGCAGCGTAGGGACACGCGTTAGGGGGGATACGCAGTATTTT; CDR3: CASSVGTRVRGDTQYF
size: few; V: TRBV11-2; D: .; J: TRBJ2-5; DNA: TGTGCCAGCAGGCATTCTGGGGGAGAGACCCAGTACTTC; CDR3: CASRHSGGETQYF
size: .; V: TRBV10-3; D: TRBD1; J: TRBJ2-3; DNA: TGTGCCATCAGTGAGGGGACAGGGGGCAGAAGCACAGATACGCAGTATTTT; CDR3: CAISEGTGGRSTDTQYF
size: .; V: TRBV9; D: .; J: TRBJ2-1; DNA: TGTGCCAGCAGCATCAGGGGGGGGAGAAATGGCGATGAGCAGTTCTTC; CDR3: CASSIRGGRNGDEQFF
size: few; V: TRBV6-2/TRBV6-3; D: TRBD1; J: TRBJ2-2; DNA: TGTGCCAGCAGTTTCGGACAGGTCTCCACCGGGGAGCTGTTTTTT; CDR3: CASSFGQVSTGELFF
size: many; V: TRBV25-1; D: .; J: TRBJ1-1; DNA: TGTGCCAGCAGTCTCCCGACAGGTCAGAACACTGAAGCTTTCTTT; CDR3: CASSLPTGQNTEAFF
size: few; V: TRBV15; D: TRBD2; J: TRBJ2-5; DNA: TGTGCCACCAGCGGGTGGGGTGCGGGGGTGCAAGAGACCCAGTACTTC; CDR3: CATSGWGAGVQETQYF
size: few; V: TRBV15; D: TRBD2; J: TRBJ2-2; DNA: TGTGCCGCCGAACAAGGACTAGCGGGAGGCCGGGGGCCCGGGGAGCTGTTTTTT; CDR3: CAAEQGLAGGRGPGELFF
size: many; V: TRBV5-1; D: TRBD1; J: TRBJ2-2; DNA: TGCGCCAGCAGCTTGGAGGGGGCAAGCACCGGGGAGCTGTTTTTT; CDR3: CASSLEGASTGELFF
size: few; V: TRBV29-1; D: TRBD2; J: TRBJ2-7; DNA: TGCAGCGTTGCAGGAACTAGCGGCTACGAGCAGTACTTC; CDR3: CSVAGTSGYEQYF
size: .; V: TRBV9; D: TRBD2; J: TRBJ2-1; DNA: TGTGCCAGCAGCCTTAGCGGGAGGGCCTCCTACAATGAGCAGTTCTTC; CDR3: CASSLSGRASYNEQFF
size: many; V: TRBV6-1; D: .; J: TRBJ1-1; DNA: TGTGCCAGCAGTACCTCGACAGAGAACACTGAAGCTTTCTTT; CDR3: CASSTSTENTEAFF
size: many; V: TRBV7-6; D: .; J: TRBJ2-3; DNA: TGTGCCAGCAGCAAACGACTAGGCGGCTCAGATACGCAGTATTTT; CDR3: CASSKRLGGSDTQYF
size: many; V: TRBV24-1; D: .; J: TRBJ2-1; DNA: TGTGCCACCCCCAGATTAGCGCGTTCACAGGATGAGCAGTTCTTC; CDR3: CATPRLARSQDEQFF
size: few; V: TRBV20-1; D: .; J: TRBJ2-2; DNA: TGCAGTGCTAGAGAGAACAGGGGAGGCACCGGGGAGCTGTTTTTT; CDR3: CSARENRGGTGELFF
size: few; V: TRBV18; D: .; J: TRBJ1-3; DNA: TGTGCCAGCTCACCAATTCGGGGGCAAAGCGGAAACACCATATATTTT; CDR3: CASSPIRGQSGNTIYF
size: many; V: TRBV6-5; D: .; J: TRBJ2-3; DNA: TGTGCCAGCAGTTACTCGGGGACTCGAGATACGCAGTATTTT; CDR3: CASSYSGTRDTQYF
size: many; V: TRBV6-6; D: .; J: TRBJ1-4; DNA: TGTGCCAGCACCGGGGCAAACGGTGAAAAACTGTTTTTT; CDR3: CASTGANGEKLFF